A selection of T cell receptor beta chains follows, all from one sample in a study of T cell responses to AZD1222 COVID-19 vaccine. Sequenced by immunoSEQ multiplex PCR; TCRdb stores in-frame clones only, minus some. The sample holds tens of thousands of clones, about four fifths seen once. The specimen comprised peripheral blood, sampled 28 days after the second AZD1222 dose. Receptors were obtained from an adult who received the AZD1222 COVID-19 vaccine. Each CDR3 is given with its conserved first and last residue. A D gene is named only where the DNA matches it firmly. Size is stated for part of the rows, as once, few or many counts, or as a class when the clone is expanded.

V,J,size,D,DNA,CDR3
TRBV7-2,TRBJ2-7,NA,TRBD1,TGTGCCAGCAGCTTAAGCAGGGGGCCTTACGAGCAGTACTTC,CASSLSRGPYEQYF
TRBV28,TRBJ2-7,NA,NA,TGTGCCCCTGCTGGGCGATTGTACGAGCAGTACTTC,CAPAGRLYEQYF
TRBV4-2,TRBJ1-4,NA,NA,TGTGCCAGCAGCCAAGTGTCCGGGAGGGGAGATGAAAAACTGTTTTTT,CASSQVSGRGDEKLFF
TRBV28,TRBJ2-7,NA,TRBD2,TGTGCCAGCAACCTTAGCGGGGGGACCTACGAGCAGTACTTC,CASNLSGGTYEQYF
TRBV19,TRBJ2-7,NA,NA,TGTGCCAGTAGTCGAAGGGACATACCCTACGAGCAGTACTTC,CASSRRDIPYEQYF
TRBV12-3/TRBV12-4,TRBJ1-5,NA,TRBD1,TGTGCCAGCAGTCCTCTGACAGGGGGCCTTGAGCATTTT,CASSPLTGGLEHF
TRBV29-1,TRBJ2-3,NA,NA,TGCAGCGTCGAGGCAGCCACAGATACGCAGTATTTT,CSVEAATDTQYF
TRBV14,TRBJ2-1,NA,NA,TGTGCCAGCAGCCAAGATTTAGCGAGTGAGCAGTTCTTC,CASSQDLASEQFF
TRBV18,TRBJ2-6,NA,TRBD1,TGTGCCAGCTCACCTTCCCGGACAGGGACTTCAGGGGCCAACGTCCTGACTTTC,CASSPSRTGTSGANVLTF
TRBV5-8,TRBJ2-7,NA,NA,TGTGCCAGCAGCTTGGGAGTTTCCTACGAGCAGTACTTC,CASSLGVSYEQYF
TRBV5-1,TRBJ1-1,NA,NA,TGCGCCAGCAGCTTGGAAAGGGGTGGCACTGAAGCTTTCTTT,CASSLERGGTEAFF
TRBV3-1/TRBV3-2,TRBJ2-6,once,NA,TGTGCCAGCAGCCAAGGCGGACGCTCTGGGGCCAACGTCCTGACTTTC,CASSQGGRSGANVLTF
TRBV9,TRBJ1-1,NA,NA,TGTGCCAGCAGCCCACAGGGAGACTCTCCCAACACTGAAGCTTTCTTT,CASSPQGDSPNTEAFF
TRBV12-3/TRBV12-4,TRBJ1-2,NA,TRBD1,TGTGCCAGCAGTTTAGTCACAGGGGATGGCTACACCTTC,CASSLVTGDGYTF
TRBV2,TRBJ1-5,NA,TRBD1,TGTGCCAGCAGTTTGACAGGGAAGGGTCAGCCCCAGCATTTT,CASSLTGKGQPQHF
TRBV5-5,TRBJ2-3,NA,TRBD2,TGTGCCAGCAGCTTCTTATATAGCGGGAGGGCCACAGATACGCAGTATTTT,CASSFLYSGRATDTQYF
TRBV28,TRBJ2-2,NA,TRBD2,TGTGCCAGCAGGATTCCTCTAGCGGGTACCGGGGAGCTGTTTTTT,CASRIPLAGTGELFF
TRBV19,TRBJ2-4,once,NA,TGTGCCAGTAGGGGGGGAAACATTCAGTACTTC,CASRGGNIQYF
TRBV7-3,TRBJ2-3,once,NA,TGTGCCAGCAGCCCCTCACCATCTGGGGATACGCAGTATTTT,CASSPSPSGDTQYF
TRBV5-4,TRBJ1-6,NA,NA,TGTGCCAGCAGCGCCGATAATTCACCCCTCCACTTT,CASSADNSPLHF
TRBV19,TRBJ2-5,few,NA,TGTGCCAGTAGTAAGGGACACCAGCAAGAGACCCAGTACTTC,CASSKGHQQETQYF
TRBV5-1,TRBJ1-2,NA,TRBD1,TGCGCCAGCAGCTTGGGGACAGGAATTAACTATGGCTACACCTTC,CASSLGTGINYGYTF
TRBV6-5,TRBJ2-1,NA,NA,TGTGCCAGCAGTTACTCGGGCCGGGGTGAGCAGTTCTTC,CASSYSGRGEQFF
TRBV19,TRBJ2-2,NA,NA,TGTGCCAGTAGTTTTAACACCGGGGAGCTGTTTTTT,CASSFNTGELFF
TRBV6-5,TRBJ1-5,NA,NA,TGTGCCAGCAGTTACTCCGGGGGGGGGTCCAATCAGCCCCAGCATTTT,CASSYSGGGSNQPQHF
TRBV5-4,TRBJ2-1,NA,NA,TGTGCCAGCAGCACAGACAATGAGCAGTTCTTC,CASSTDNEQFF